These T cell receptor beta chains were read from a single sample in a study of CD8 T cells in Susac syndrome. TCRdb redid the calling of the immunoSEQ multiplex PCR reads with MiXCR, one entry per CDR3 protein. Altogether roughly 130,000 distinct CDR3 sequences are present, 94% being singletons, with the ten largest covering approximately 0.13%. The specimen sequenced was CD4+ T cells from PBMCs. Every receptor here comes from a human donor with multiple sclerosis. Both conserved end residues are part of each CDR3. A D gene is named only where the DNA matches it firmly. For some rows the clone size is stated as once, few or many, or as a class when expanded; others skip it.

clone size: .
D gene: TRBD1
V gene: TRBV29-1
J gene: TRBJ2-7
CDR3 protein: CSVLTDRGPEQYF
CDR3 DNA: TGCAGCGTTCTAACGGACAGGGGACCCGAGCAGTACTTC

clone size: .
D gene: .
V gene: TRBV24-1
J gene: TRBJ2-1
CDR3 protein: CASQGAGNEQFF
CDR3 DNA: TGTGCCTCTCAAGGAGCCGGAAATGAGCAGTTCTTC

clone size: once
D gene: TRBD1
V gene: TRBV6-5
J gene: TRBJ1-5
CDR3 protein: CASSTGGPNQPQHF
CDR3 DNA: TGTGCCAGCAGCACAGGGGGACCTAATCAGCCCCAGCATTTT

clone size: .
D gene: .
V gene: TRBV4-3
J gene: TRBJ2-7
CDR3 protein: CASSPNPSGEQYF
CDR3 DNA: TGCGCCAGCAGCCCCAACCCCTCGGGCGAGCAGTACTTC

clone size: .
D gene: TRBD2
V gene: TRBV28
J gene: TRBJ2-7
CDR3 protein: CASSSPSTSHEQYF
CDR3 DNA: TGTGCCAGCAGTTCCCCTTCGACTAGCCACGAGCAGTACTTC

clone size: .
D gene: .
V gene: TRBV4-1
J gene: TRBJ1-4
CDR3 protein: CASSQAVNEKLFF
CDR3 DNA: TGCGCCAGCAGCCAAGCGGTTAATGAAAAACTGTTTTTT

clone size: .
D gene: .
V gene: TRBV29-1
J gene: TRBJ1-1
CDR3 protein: CSVAKGAAMNTEAFF
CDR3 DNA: TGCAGCGTTGCCAAGGGAGCAGCCATGAACACTGAAGCTTTCTTT

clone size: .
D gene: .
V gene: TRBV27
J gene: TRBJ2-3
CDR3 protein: CASRSIIRADTQYF
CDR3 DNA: TGTGCCAGCAGATCAATCATCAGGGCTGATACGCAGTATTTT

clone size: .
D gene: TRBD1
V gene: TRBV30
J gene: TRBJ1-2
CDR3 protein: CAWSTSGTGGNYGYTF
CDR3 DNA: TGTGCCTGGAGTACCTCCGGGACAGGGGGAAACTATGGCTACACCTTC

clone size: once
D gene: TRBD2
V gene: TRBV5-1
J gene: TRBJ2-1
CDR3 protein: CASSYGLAGYNEQFF
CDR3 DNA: TGCGCCAGCAGCTACGGACTAGCGGGATACAATGAGCAGTTCTTC

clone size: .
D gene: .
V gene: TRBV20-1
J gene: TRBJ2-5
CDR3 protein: CSARDRGETQYF
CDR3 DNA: TGCAGTGCTAGAGATAGAGGGGAGACCCAGTACTTC

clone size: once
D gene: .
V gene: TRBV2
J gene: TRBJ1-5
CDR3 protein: CASSEQRGGGQPQHF
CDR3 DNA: TGTGCCAGCAGTGAACAAAGGGGAGGGGGTCAGCCCCAGCATTTT

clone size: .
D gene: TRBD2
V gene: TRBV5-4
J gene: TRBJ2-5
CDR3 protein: CASSDAGGQETQYF
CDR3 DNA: TGTGCCAGCAGCGACGCGGGGGGCCAAGAGACCCAGTACTTC

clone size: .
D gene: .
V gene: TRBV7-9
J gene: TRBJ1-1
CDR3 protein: CASSPGWNTEAFF
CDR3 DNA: TGTGCCAGCAGCCCCGGGTGGAACACTGAAGCTTTCTTT

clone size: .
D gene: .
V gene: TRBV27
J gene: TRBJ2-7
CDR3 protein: CASSQRSGPFYEQYF
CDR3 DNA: TGTGCCAGCAGCCAGAGATCGGGACCCTTCTACGAGCAGTACTTC

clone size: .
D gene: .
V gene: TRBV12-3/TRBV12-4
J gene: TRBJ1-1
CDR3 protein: CASSLVLNTEAFF
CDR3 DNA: TGTGCCTCAAGCTTGGTGTTGAACACTGAAGCTTTCTTT

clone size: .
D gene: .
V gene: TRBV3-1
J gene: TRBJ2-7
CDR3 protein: CASSQDPVYEQYF
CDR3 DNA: TGTGCCAGCAGCCAAGATCCGGTCTACGAGCAGTACTTC

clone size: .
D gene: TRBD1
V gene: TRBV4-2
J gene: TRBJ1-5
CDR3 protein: CASSQGTGIDQPQHF
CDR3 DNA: TGTGCCAGCAGCCAAGGGACAGGGATCGATCAGCCCCAGCATTTT

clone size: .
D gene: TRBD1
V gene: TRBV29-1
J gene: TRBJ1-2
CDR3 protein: CSVPWDRETYGYTF
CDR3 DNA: TGCAGCGTCCCCTGGGACAGGGAGACGTATGGCTACACCTTC

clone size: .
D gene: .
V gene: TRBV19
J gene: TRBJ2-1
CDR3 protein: CASSEGDEQFF
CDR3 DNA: TGTGCCAGTAGTGAGGGGGATGAGCAGTTCTTC

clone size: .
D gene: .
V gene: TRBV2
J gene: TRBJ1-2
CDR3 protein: CASLRQLTYGYTF
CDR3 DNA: TGTGCCAGCCTGAGACAGCTAACCTATGGCTACACCTTC

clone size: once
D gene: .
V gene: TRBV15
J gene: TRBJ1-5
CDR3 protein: CATSRLTGDNQPQHF
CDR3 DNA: TGTGCCACCAGCAGACTTACCGGGGACAATCAGCCCCAGCATTTT

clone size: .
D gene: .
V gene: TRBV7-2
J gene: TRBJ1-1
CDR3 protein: CASSRQLNTEAFF
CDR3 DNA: TGTGCCAGCAGCCGTCAACTGAACACTGAAGCTTTCTTT

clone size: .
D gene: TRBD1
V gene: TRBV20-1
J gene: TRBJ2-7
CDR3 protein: CSANRGGSYEQYF
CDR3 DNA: TGCAGTGCTAACAGGGGTGGCTCCTACGAGCAGTACTTC

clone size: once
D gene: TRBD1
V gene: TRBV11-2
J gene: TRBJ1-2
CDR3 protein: CASSKDRDRPWGYTF
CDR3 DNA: TGTGCCAGCAGCAAAGACAGGGACCGCCCTTGGGGCTACACCTTC

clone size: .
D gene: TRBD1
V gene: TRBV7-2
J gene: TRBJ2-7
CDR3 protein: CASRGQIYEQYF
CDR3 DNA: TGTGCCAGCAGGGGACAGATCTACGAGCAGTACTTC

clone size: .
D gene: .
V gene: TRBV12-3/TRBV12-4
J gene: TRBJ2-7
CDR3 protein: CASRRQDSYEQYF
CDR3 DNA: TGTGCCAGCAGGCGACAGGATTCCTACGAGCAGTACTTC

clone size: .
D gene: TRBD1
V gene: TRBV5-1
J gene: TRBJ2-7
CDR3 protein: CASSRPGQDNEQYF
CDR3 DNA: TGCGCCAGCAGCCGACCGGGACAGGACAACGAGCAGTACTTC